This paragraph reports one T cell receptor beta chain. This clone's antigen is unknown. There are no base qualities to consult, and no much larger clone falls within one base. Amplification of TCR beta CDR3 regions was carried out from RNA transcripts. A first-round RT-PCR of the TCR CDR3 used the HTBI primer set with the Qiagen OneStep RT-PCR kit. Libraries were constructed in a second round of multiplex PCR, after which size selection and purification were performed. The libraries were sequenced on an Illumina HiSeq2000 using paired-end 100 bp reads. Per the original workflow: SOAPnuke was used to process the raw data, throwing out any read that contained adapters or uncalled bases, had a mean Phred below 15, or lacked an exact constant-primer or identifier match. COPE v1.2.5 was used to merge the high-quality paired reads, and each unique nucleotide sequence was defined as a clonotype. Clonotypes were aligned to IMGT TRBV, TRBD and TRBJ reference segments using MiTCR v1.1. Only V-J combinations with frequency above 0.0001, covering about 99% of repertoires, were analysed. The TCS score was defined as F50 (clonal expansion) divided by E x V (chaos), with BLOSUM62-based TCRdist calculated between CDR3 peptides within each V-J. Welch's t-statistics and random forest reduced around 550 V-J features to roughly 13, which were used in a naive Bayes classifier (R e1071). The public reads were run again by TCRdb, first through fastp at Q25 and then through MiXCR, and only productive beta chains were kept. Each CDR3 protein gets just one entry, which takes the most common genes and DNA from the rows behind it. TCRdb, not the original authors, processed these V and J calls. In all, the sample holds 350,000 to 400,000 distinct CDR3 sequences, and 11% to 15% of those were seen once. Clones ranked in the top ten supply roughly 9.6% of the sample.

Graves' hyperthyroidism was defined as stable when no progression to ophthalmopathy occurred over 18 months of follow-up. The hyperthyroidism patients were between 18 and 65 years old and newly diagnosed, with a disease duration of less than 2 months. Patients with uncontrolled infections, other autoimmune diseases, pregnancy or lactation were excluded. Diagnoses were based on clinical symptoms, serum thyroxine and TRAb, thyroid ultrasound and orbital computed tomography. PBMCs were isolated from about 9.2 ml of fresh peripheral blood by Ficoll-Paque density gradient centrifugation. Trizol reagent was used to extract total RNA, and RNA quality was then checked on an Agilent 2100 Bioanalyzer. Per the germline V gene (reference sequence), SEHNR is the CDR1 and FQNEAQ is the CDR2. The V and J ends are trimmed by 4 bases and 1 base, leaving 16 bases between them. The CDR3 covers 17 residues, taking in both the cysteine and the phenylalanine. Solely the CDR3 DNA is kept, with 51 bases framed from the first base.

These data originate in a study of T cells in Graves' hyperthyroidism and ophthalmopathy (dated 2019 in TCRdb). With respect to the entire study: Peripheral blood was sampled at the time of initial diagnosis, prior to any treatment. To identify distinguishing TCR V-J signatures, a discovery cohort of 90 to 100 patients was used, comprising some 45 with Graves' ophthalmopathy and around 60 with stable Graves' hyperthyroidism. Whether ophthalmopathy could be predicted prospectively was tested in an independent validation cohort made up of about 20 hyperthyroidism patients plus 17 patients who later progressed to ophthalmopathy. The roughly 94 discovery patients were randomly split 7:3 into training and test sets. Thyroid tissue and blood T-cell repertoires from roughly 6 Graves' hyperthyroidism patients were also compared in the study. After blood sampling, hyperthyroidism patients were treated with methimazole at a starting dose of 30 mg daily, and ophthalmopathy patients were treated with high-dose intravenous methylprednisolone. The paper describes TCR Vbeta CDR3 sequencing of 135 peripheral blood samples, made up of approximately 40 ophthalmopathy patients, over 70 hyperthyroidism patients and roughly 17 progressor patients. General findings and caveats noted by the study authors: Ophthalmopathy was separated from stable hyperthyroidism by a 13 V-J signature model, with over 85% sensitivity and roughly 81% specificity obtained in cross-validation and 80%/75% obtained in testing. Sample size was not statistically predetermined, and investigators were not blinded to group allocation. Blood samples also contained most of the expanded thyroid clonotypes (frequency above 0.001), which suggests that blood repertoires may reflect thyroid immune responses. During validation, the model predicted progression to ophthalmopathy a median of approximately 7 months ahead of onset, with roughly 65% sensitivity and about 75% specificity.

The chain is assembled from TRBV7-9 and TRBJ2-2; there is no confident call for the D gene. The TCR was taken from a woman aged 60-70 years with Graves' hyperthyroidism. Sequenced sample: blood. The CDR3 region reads CASSSSLLTRNTGELFF. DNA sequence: TGTGCCAGCAGCTCCTCCCTCCTTACACGGAACACCGGGGAGCTGTTTTTT.